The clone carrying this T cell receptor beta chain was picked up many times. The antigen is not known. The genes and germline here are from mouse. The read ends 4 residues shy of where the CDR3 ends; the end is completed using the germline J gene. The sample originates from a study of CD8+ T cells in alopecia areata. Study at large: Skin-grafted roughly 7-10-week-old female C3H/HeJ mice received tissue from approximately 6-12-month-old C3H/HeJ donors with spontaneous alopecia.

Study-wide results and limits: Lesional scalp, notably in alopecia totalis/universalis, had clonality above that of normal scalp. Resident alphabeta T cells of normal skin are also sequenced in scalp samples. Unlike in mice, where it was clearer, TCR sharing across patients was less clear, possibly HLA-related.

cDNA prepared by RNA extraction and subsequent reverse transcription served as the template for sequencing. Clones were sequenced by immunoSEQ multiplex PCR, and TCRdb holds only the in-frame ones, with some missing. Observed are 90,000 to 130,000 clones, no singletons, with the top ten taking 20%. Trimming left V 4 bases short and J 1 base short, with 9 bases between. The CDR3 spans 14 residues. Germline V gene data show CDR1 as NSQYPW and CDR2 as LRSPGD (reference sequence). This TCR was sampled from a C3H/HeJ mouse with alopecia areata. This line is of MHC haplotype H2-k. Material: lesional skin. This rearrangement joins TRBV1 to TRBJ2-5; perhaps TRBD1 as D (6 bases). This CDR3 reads CTCSDRVDQDTQYF. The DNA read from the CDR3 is TGCACCTGCAGTGACAGGGTGGACCAAGAC. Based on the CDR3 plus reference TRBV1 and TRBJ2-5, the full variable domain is VTLLEQNPRWRLVPRGQAVNLRCILKNSQYPWMSWYQQDLQKQLQWLFTLRSPGDKEVKSLPGADYLATRVTDTELRLQVANMSQGRTLYCTCSDRVDQDTQYFGPGTRLLVL.